The 21 T cell receptor beta chains listed next were all sequenced from one sample in a study of T cell repertoires in cytomegalovirus infection. TCRdb recomputed calls from the reads with MiXCR, one row per CDR3 protein. The repertoire holds tens of thousands of distinct CDR3 sequences, with around 20% as singletons. The antigens of these receptors remain unknown. Sequencing used CD8+ T cells from cultured PBMCs, obtained from culture after CMV antigen stimulation. Every receptor here comes from a human donor in good health (CMV status not recorded). Some clones in this sample may be carry-over from other donors' samples.

The chain joins TRBV6-5 to TRBJ1-5, with D perhaps TRBD1 (5 bases). Germline-derived CDR1 and CDR2 are MNHEY and SVGAGI. The CDR3 has 15 residues. V was cut by 6 bases and J by 6 bases, with 18 bases left in between. The CDR3 DNA is TGTGCCAGCAGAGCAGGGAAGGGCGGACGTCAGCCCCAGCATTTT. Its protein is CASRAGKGGRQPQHF.

This chain uses TRBV12-3 or TRBV12-4 with TRBJ1-2, with D unresolved. This CDR3 is 13 amino acids long. Trimming stripped 2 bases from V and 6 bases from J, with 10 bases between. The CDR3 loop is CASSLRGGDGYTF. The CDR3 DNA is TGTGCCAGCAGTTTACGGGGAGGCGATGGCTACACCTTC.

This sequence joins TRBV7-6 and TRBJ2-1; 8 nucleotides align to TRBD1. The trim removed 5 bases at V and 6 bases at J, leaving 12 bases unmatched. The CDR3 spans 16 residues. Per germline, CDR1 SGHVS and CDR2 FNYEAQ. CDR3 residues: CASSPPDRVLLNEQFF. As DNA, the CDR3 is TGTGCCAGCAGCCCACCGGACAGGGTACTCCTCAATGAGCAGTTCTTC.

The chain employs TRBV11-2 and TRBJ2-2, with D possibly TRBD2 on 5 matching bases. Looked up from germline, CDR1 is SGHAT and CDR2 is FQNNGV. V was shortened by 2 bases and J by 3 bases, with 10 bases between the two germline ends. This CDR3 is built from 15 residues. The CDR3 is CASSLSSGDTGELFF. As DNA, the CDR3 is TGTGCCAGCAGCTTAAGTTCCGGGGACACCGGGGAGCTGTTTTTT. Variable domain in full (rest from reference TRBV11-2 and TRBJ2-2): EAGVAQSPRYKIIEKRQSVAFWCNPISGHATLYWYQQILGQGPKLLIQFQNNGVVDDSQLPKDRFSAERLKGVDSTLKIQPAKLEDSAVYLCASSLSSGDTGELFFGEGSRLTVL.

The chain is built from TRBV4-1 and TRBJ2-1; 7 nucleotides line up with TRBD2. Germline CDR1 is MGHRA and CDR2 is YSYEKL. J was trimmed by 3 bases and V by 1 base; bases with no gene match: 6. The CDR3 is 16 residues long. CDR3 residues: CASSQVRLALYNEQFF. As DNA, the CDR3 is TGCGCCAGCAGCCAAGTAAGACTAGCCCTCTACAATGAGCAGTTCTTC.

The V call is TRBV7-9, the J call TRBJ2-5; a weak D match, TRBD1 (5 bases). Trimming took 5 bases from V and 2 from J, leaving 12 bases between them. The CDR3 consists of 14 residues. CDR1 and CDR2 from the germline V gene are SEHNR and FQNEAQ (reference sequence). The CDR3 coding sequence is TGTGCCAGCAGCCACCTGGGGCCACAAGAGACCCAGTACTTC. This translates into CASSHLGPQETQYF.

The chain carries TRBV12-3 or TRBV12-4 and TRBJ1-5; 7 positions match TRBD1. J was trimmed by 10 bases and V by 6 bases; bases with no gene match: 9. This CDR3 comprises 13 residues. CDR3: CASRGQAVNPQHF. The CDR3 DNA reads as TGTGCCAGCAGAGGACAGGCCGTTAATCCCCAGCATTTT.

This clonotype was counted between two and nine times. V is TRBV7-6 and J is TRBJ2-1; the D gene is possibly TRBD2 (5 bases). This CDR3 spans 16 amino acids. The V gene's germline CDR1 is SGHVS and CDR2 FNYEAQ. V shed 0 bases and J shed 1 base, with 10 bases lying between them. The CDR3 protein is CASSLAGEVSYNEQFF. In DNA, the CDR3 is TGTGCCAGCAGCTTAGCGGGAGAGGTTTCCTACAATGAGCAGTTCTTC.

V and J are TRBV6-6 and TRBJ1-1; D gene uncertain. Trimming took off 8 bases at V and 11 bases at J, with 21 bases between the two ends. Germline CDR1 reads MNHNY; CDR2 reads SVGAGI (reference sequence). CDR3 length: 13 residues. The CDR3 is CASRGEGWQNAFF. The CDR3 DNA reads TGTGCCAGCCGCGGTGAGGGTTGGCAAAACGCTTTCTTT.

The chain carries TRBV7-9 and TRBJ2-4; the D call may be TRBD1 or TRBD2 (5 bases each). This CDR3 region has 16 residues. Per germline, CDR1 SEHNR and CDR2 FQNEAQ (reference sequence). V was cut by 5 bases and J by 0 bases, with 14 bases left in between. The CDR3 sequence: CASSPGTGRAKNIQYF. Written as DNA, the CDR3 is TGTGCCAGCAGCCCGGGGACCGGAAGAGCCAAAAACATTCAGTACTTC.

The chain uses TRBV20-1 and TRBJ2-4, with 10 bases aligning to TRBD2. The V segment lost 3 bases and the J segment 8 bases; nucleotides outside the gene matches: 7. This CDR3 contains 14 residues. CDR1 and CDR2 from the germline V gene are DFQATT and SNEGSKA (reference sequence). CDR3 coding DNA: TGCAGTGCTAGTCCTCTAGCGGGAGAGGACATTCAGTACTTC. This translates into CSASPLAGEDIQYF.

There are a few counts of this clonotype. The chain links TRBV7-3 to TRBJ2-1; TRBD2 matches at 11 bases. This CDR3 contains 15 residues. Looked up from germline, CDR1 is SGHTA and CDR2 is FQGTGA. The V and J ends lost 2 bases and 9 bases, in that order; junction bases with no gene match: 6. The CDR3 nucleotides read TGTGCCAGCAGCTTAGGTAGCGGGGGGGCAGGTGAGCAGTTCTTC. Protein sequence: CASSLGSGGAGEQFF.

This clonotype was detected ten times or more. V and J are TRBV7-9 and TRBJ2-1, with TRBD2 matching over 9 bases. Looked up from germline, CDR1 is SEHNR and CDR2 is FQNEAQ (reference sequence). J lost 7 bases, V lost 4 bases, and 14 bases had no gene match. This CDR3 spans 17 amino acids. For the CDR3, the DNA is TGTGCCAGCAGCTCTCGTAGATTAGCGGGAGCTTCGAATGAGCAGTTCTTC. This encodes CASSSRRLAGASNEQFF.

The chain joins TRBV11-3 to TRBJ2-3; TRBD1 or TRBD2 may be the D gene (5 bases each). This CDR3 region has 16 residues. The V gene lost 1 base and the J gene lost 2 bases, with 13 bases spanning the gap. In germline, CDR1 is SGHNT, CDR2 YENEEA. CDR3 in DNA: TGTGCCAGCAGCTTAGGGGGACCCTCCCCCACAGATACGCAGTATTTT. Protein sequence: CASSLGGPSPTDTQYF.

This sequence joins TRBV7-2 and TRBJ2-1; 9 bases map to TRBD1. V lost 3 bases and J lost 9; bases outside the gene matches: 12. Germline CDR1 SGHTA, CDR2 FQGNSA. The CDR3 has 16 residues. For the CDR3, the DNA is TGTGCCAGCAGCTTTGACAGGGGGGGATCCATCCGTGAGCAGTTCTTC. Residues: CASSFDRGGSIREQFF.

V is TRBV7-9 and J is TRBJ2-2, with 11 bases lining up with TRBD2. The germline V gene has CDR1 SEHNR and CDR2 FQNEAQ (reference sequence). The CDR3 is 15 amino acids. V was pared by 9 bases and J by 6 bases, with 9 bases of the junction left unmatched. CDR3 in amino acids: CASLMTSGTAGELFF. The CDR3 DNA follows: TGTGCCAGTCTCATGACTAGCGGGACGGCCGGGGAGCTGTTTTTT. Full variable domain (outside the CDR3, taken from reference TRBV7-9 and TRBJ2-2): DTGVSQNPRHKITKRGQNVTFRCDPISEHNRLYWYRQTLGQGPEFLTYFQNEAQLEKSRLLSDRFSAERPKGSFSTLEIQRTEQGDSAMYLCASLMTSGTAGELFFGEGSRLTVL.

This clonotype was detected many times. The chain combines TRBV28 with TRBJ2-3; 7 nucleotides align to TRBD1. This CDR3 has 12 residues. Trimming at V came to 1 base and at J to 13 bases, leaving 5 bases not matched to a gene. Germline CDR1 MDHEN, CDR2 SYDVKM. CDR3 residues: CASSLSGTEKYF. The DNA of the CDR3 is TGTGCCAGCAGTTTATCCGGGACAGAAAAGTATTTT.

This clonotype turned up a few times. This sequence joins TRBV7-8 and TRBJ2-7; weak D call: TRBD1 (6 bases). The germline V gene encodes CDR1 SGHVS and CDR2 FQNEAQ. V lost 2 bases and J 4 bases, leaving 12 bases between the germline ends. The CDR3 is 14 residues long. CDR3 region: CASSLRGYSYEQYF. The CDR3 bases are TGTGCCAGCAGCTTAAGGGGGTACTCATACGAGCAGTACTTC.

This clonotype came up many times. V and J are TRBV6-1 and TRBJ2-3; perhaps D is TRBD1 or TRBD2 (6 bases each). Trimming shortened V by 2 bases and J by 0 bases, and 9 bases separated the two germline ends. The CDR3 is 15 residues long. Germline CDR1 MNHNS, CDR2 SASEGT. DNA of the CDR3: TGTGCCAGCAGTGAATTGGGGGGCAGCACAGATACGCAGTATTTT. It is translated as CASSELGGSTDTQYF.

This chain connects TRBV4-3 to TRBJ1-1; 8 bases line up with TRBD1. Germline V gene lookup returns CDR1 LGHNA and CDR2 YSLEER. The CDR3 runs to 15 residues. J gave up 1 base and V 4 bases, and 5 bases lay outside the gene matches. CDR3 DNA: TGCGCCAGCAGCCGCTACAGGGGGGCGAACACTGAAGCTTTCTTT. Translation: CASSRYRGANTEAFF.

This clonotype occurred a few times. The chain combines TRBV7-9 with TRBJ2-7, with 8 nucleotides matching TRBD1. Germline loops: CDR1 SEHNR, CDR2 FQNEAQ (reference sequence). Trimming removed 3 bases from V and 2 bases from J; junction bases left unmatched: 6. The CDR3 consists of 15 residues. The CDR3 here is CASSFGTGRTYEQYF. CDR3 nucleotides: TGTGCCAGCAGCTTCGGGACAGGCAGGACCTACGAGCAGTACTTC.